Listed here are 25 T cell receptor beta chains from one sample, sequenced in a study of PD-1 blockade in classical Hodgkin lymphoma. Some clones are missing from TCRdb's copy, which holds only in-frame ones; the method was immunoSEQ multiplex PCR. The sample contains under 80,000 clones, over 90% of which appear only once. The time point here: newly diagnosed, previously untreated cHL patient sample. What was sequenced was peripheral blood mononuclear cells (PBMCs). These receptors were obtained from a human donor with classical Hodgkin lymphoma.

The chain has TRBV9 and TRBJ1-6; D unresolved. Trimming removed 0 bases from V and 13 bases from J, with 17 bases in between. Germline CDR1 is SGDLS and CDR2 is YYNGEE. The CDR3 is 15 residues long. CDR3 in DNA: TGTGCCAGCAGCGTAGACAACCCCTGGGCGTCTCCCCTCCACTTT. The encoded protein is CASSVDNPWASPLHF.

The genes are TRBV27 and TRBJ2-7; TRBD1 is a possible D gene (6 bases). CDR3 size: 14 residues. V was cut by 3 bases and J by 2 bases, with 11 bases left in between. CDR1 MNHEY and CDR2 SMNVEV come from the germline V gene (reference sequence). CDR3 region: CASSFRQETYEQYF. CDR3 in DNA: TGTGCCAGCAGTTTCCGACAGGAAACCTACGAGCAGTACTTC.

The rearrangement links TRBV6-6 to TRBJ1-2; D is perhaps TRBD1 (5 bases). CDR1 is MNHNY, CDR2 SVGAGI, per germline (reference sequence). CDR3 size: 14 residues. V shed 5 bases and J shed 2 bases, with 12 bases lying between them. CDR3 amino acids: CASSRGRGNYGYTF. The CDR3 coding sequence is TGTGCCAGCAGTCGTGGACGGGGGAACTATGGCTACACCTTC.

The chain combines TRBV7-8 with TRBJ2-4, with TRBD1 identical over 8 bases. The CDR3 spans 15 residues. CDR1 and CDR2 (germline): SGHVS, FQNEAQ. Losses at the gene ends were 1 base for V and 1 base for J; bases not matched to a gene: 0. CDR3 sequence reads: CASSLGDRAKNIQYF. CDR3 in DNA: TGTGCCAGCAGCTTAGGGGACAGGGCCAAAAACATTCAGTACTTC. The complete variable domain, with remaining parts taken from reference TRBV7-8 and TRBJ2-4, reads GAGVSQSPRYKVAKRGQDVALRCDPISGHVSLFWYQQALGQGPEFLTYFQNEAQLDKSGLPSDRFFAERPEGSVSTLKIQRTQQEDSAVYLCASSLGDRAKNIQYFGAGTRLSVL.

This clone was recorded only once. The gene calls are TRBV5-1 and TRBJ1-2, with D uncertain. The CDR3 is made up of 13 amino acids. The V gene lost 0 bases and the J gene lost 8 bases, with 11 bases spanning the gap. Germline V lookup: CDR1 SGHRS, CDR2 YFSETQ. The chain's CDR3 is CASSLESLWGYTF. The CDR3 DNA follows: TGCGCCAGCAGCTTGGAGTCACTTTGGGGCTACACCTTC.

V is TRBV28 and J is TRBJ2-1; the D gene is possibly TRBD1 (5 bases). Trimming took off 5 bases at V and 0 bases at J, with 17 bases between the two ends. This CDR3 has 17 residues. CDR1 is MDHEN and CDR2 is SYDVKM in the germline V gene. CDR3 sequence reads: CASSIQGKVDSYNEQFF. In DNA, the CDR3 is TGTGCCAGCAGTATTCAGGGCAAGGTCGACTCCTACAATGAGCAGTTCTTC.

The chain recombines TRBV6-6 with TRBJ2-1; D is perhaps TRBD2 (5 bases). Per germline, CDR1 MNHNY and CDR2 SVGAGI (reference sequence). V lost 7 bases to trimming and J lost 3 bases, with 10 bases between them. CDR3 length equals 13 residues. This CDR3 is CASTDRGYNEQFF. CDR3 in DNA: TGTGCCAGCACTGACCGGGGCTACAATGAGCAGTTCTTC.

V and J are TRBV4-3 and TRBJ2-1, with 11 bases lining up with TRBD2. The CDR3 covers 20 residues. Per the germline V gene, CDR1 is LGHNA and CDR2 is YSLEER. V was clipped by 3 bases and J by 0 bases; unmatched bases: 13. The CDR3 protein is CASSQELTGLAVSSYNEQFF. In nucleotides, the CDR3 is TGCGCCAGCAGCCAGGAACTAACGGGACTAGCGGTAAGCTCCTACAATGAGCAGTTCTTC.

This chain connects TRBV18 to TRBJ2-7; the match to TRBD2 covers 8 bases. From germline, CDR1 is KGHSH and CDR2 LQKENI. CDR3 length: 17 amino acids. Trimming at V came to 3 bases and at J to 3 bases, leaving 13 bases not matched to a gene. The DNA of the CDR3 is TGTGCCAGCTCACCTCCAAACAACCTAGCGGGCGGCTACGAGCAGTACTTC. Translation: CASSPPNNLAGGYEQYF.

The J gene is TRBJ1-2, the V gene TRBV7-8; D not certain. CDR3 length: 13 residues. Germline CDR1 and CDR2: SGHVS and FQNEAQ. Trimming took off 5 bases at V and 4 bases at J, with 11 bases between the two ends. CDR3 nucleotide sequence: TGTGCCAGCAGCCCGGCCGCCAGCTATGGCTACACCTTC. As protein: CASSPAASYGYTF.

The genes are TRBV4-1 and TRBJ1-4; D is possibly TRBD1 (5 bases). Trimming pared 0 bases from V and 8 bases from J, leaving 13 bases between. This CDR3 contains 15 residues. Germline V gene data show CDR1 as MGHRA and CDR2 as YSYEKL. CDR3 sequence (DNA): TGCGCCAGCAGCCAAGAGTCAGGGATCTTCGAAAAACTGTTTTTT. This encodes CASSQESGIFEKLFF.

J is TRBJ2-7 and V is TRBV10-2; 9 positions match TRBD1. The germline CDR1 and CDR2 sequences are WSHSY and SAAADI. The CDR3 is 12 amino acids. V shed 8 bases, J shed 6 bases, and the junction held 5 bases outside the gene matches. The CDR3 reads CASGTGFGEQYF. DNA of the CDR3: TGCGCCAGCGGGACAGGGTTCGGCGAGCAGTACTTC.

This sequence joins TRBV7-6 and TRBJ2-7; possibly TRBD2 for D (6 bases). The CDR3 totals 15 residues. V was trimmed by 4 bases and J by 0 bases, leaving 13 bases between them. CDR1 SGHVS and CDR2 FNYEAQ come from the germline V gene. The CDR3 sequence: CASSSQEGSSYEQYF. DNA for the CDR3: TGTGCCAGCAGCTCCCAGGAGGGGAGCTCCTACGAGCAGTACTTC. Together with reference TRBV7-6 and TRBJ2-7, the CDR3 gives the full variable domain: GAGVSQSPRYKVTKRGQDVALRCDPISGHVSLYWYRQALGQGPEFLTYFNYEAQQDKSGLPNDRFSAERPEGSISTLTIQRTEQRDSAMYRCASSSQEGSSYEQYFGPGTRLTVT.

This clone was counted a single time. The chain is built from TRBV14 and TRBJ1-3; D unresolved. The V gene's germline CDR1 is SGHDN and CDR2 FVKESK. The CDR3 totals 13 residues. Trimming cost V 4 bases and J 3 bases, with 7 bases left between them. DNA for the CDR3: TGTGCCAGCAGCCCCCTCGGTGGAAACACCATATATTTT. Encoded protein: CASSPLGGNTIYF.

V gene TRBV10-2 combines with J gene TRBJ1-2, with D uncertain. The CDR3 is 12 amino acids. Germline lookup yields CDR1 WSHSY and CDR2 SAAADI. Trimming removed 5 bases from V and 7 bases from J, with 11 bases in between. CDR3 nucleotide sequence: TGCGCCAGCAGTCTGACTTGGGGTGGCTACACCTTC. This gives the protein CASSLTWGGYTF.

The chain carries TRBV4-3 and TRBJ1-4, with D unresolved. Trimming left V 9 bases short and J 7 bases short, with 18 bases between. The germline V gene encodes CDR1 LGHNA and CDR2 YSLEER. This CDR3 spans 14 amino acids. CDR3 nucleotide sequence: TGCGCCAGTAGCTGGGGAGGGTCGAGTGAAAAACTGTTTTTT. Translated: CASSWGGSSEKLFF.

The chain is built from TRBV6-5 and TRBJ2-5; D is perhaps TRBD2 (7 bases). With the DNA end fitting TRBJ2-7 better, the J assignment may be wrong. Germline V gene sequence: CDR1 MNHEY, CDR2 SVGAGI. The CDR3 totals 14 residues. CDR3: CASSKGGGPYEQYF. The CDR3 DNA sequence: TGTGCCAGCAGTAAGGGGGGGGGCCCCTACGAGCAGTACTTC.

The chain combines TRBV6-6 with TRBJ1-2; possibly TRBD1 for D (6 bases). The length of the CDR3 is 14 residues. Trimming removed 4 bases at V and 1 base at J, with 10 bases between. Germline assignment: CDR1 MNHNY and CDR2 SVGAGI (reference sequence). For the CDR3, the DNA is TGTGCCAGCAGTTGGGACACGGATAACTATGGCTACACCTTC. This sequence encodes CASSWDTDNYGYTF.

V and J are TRBV5-1 and TRBJ1-2, with D hard to call. The V end lost 4 bases, the J end lost 4 bases, and 11 bases lay between the germline ends. Germline V gene sequence: CDR1 SGHRS, CDR2 YFSETQ. The CDR3 is 13 residues long. The CDR3: CASSSQEPYGYTF. CDR3 nucleotide sequence: TGCGCCAGCAGCAGTCAGGAGCCCTATGGCTACACCTTC.

V gene TRBV4-3 combines with J gene TRBJ2-7, with D possibly matching TRBD2 (5 bases). Trimming took 0 bases from V and 1 from J, leaving 7 bases between them. Germline V lookup: CDR1 LGHNA, CDR2 YSLEER. The length of the CDR3 is 14 residues. In DNA form, the CDR3 reads TGCGCCAGCAGCCAAGATCGGGGTTCCTACGAGCAGTACTTC. Its protein is CASSQDRGSYEQYF.

The chain employs TRBV6-1 and TRBJ1-2; 8 positions match TRBD1. The CDR3 loop spans 15 amino acids. The V gene end was trimmed by 1 base and the J gene end by 8 bases; junction bases not matched to a gene: 9. The germline CDR1 and CDR2 sequences are MNHNS and SASEGT. CDR3 nucleotides: TGTGCCAGCAGTGAAGAGGTTGGCAGGGGGCACGGCTACACCTTC. Its protein product is CASSEEVGRGHGYTF.

The rearrangement joins TRBV7-2 to TRBJ2-4; D call uncertain. The V gene's germline CDR1 is SGHTA and CDR2 FQGNSA. CDR3 length: 14 amino acids. V was clipped by 1 base and J by 8 bases, with 12 bases between them. Here the CDR3 DNA reads TGTGCCAGCAGCTTAGGAGGCGGCAATCACATTCAGTACTTC. It is translated as CASSLGGGNHIQYF.

The chain employs TRBV2 and TRBJ1-2, with D maybe TRBD1 (6 bases). In germline, CDR1 is SNHLY, CDR2 FYNNEI. The ends were cut back, 5 bases at V and 4 bases at J, with 17 bases in the middle. The CDR3 runs to 15 residues. CDR3 sequence: CASSLNGDKGYGYTF. The CDR3 DNA sequence: TGTGCCAGCAGTCTTAACGGGGACAAGGGCTATGGCTACACCTTC.

The rearrangement links TRBV5-1 to TRBJ2-7; no reliable D call. Between the trimmed V and J ends, which lost 0 bases and 4 bases, there was a span of 11 bases. The CDR3 consists of 14 residues. Looked up from germline, CDR1 is SGHRS and CDR2 is YFSETQ. The CDR3 DNA is TGCGCCAGCAGCTTGGATTACGTCTCTTACGAGCAGTACTTC. Translating it yields CASSLDYVSYEQYF.

The chain joins TRBV6-1 to TRBJ2-7, with 9 bases fitting TRBD1. The CDR3 has 14 amino acids. In germline, CDR1 is MNHNS, CDR2 SASEGT. The V and J ends lost 5 bases and 2 bases, in that order; junction bases with no gene match: 4. CDR3: CASSTRDRAYEQYF. The CDR3 coding sequence is TGTGCCAGCAGTACCCGGGACAGGGCCTACGAGCAGTACTTC.